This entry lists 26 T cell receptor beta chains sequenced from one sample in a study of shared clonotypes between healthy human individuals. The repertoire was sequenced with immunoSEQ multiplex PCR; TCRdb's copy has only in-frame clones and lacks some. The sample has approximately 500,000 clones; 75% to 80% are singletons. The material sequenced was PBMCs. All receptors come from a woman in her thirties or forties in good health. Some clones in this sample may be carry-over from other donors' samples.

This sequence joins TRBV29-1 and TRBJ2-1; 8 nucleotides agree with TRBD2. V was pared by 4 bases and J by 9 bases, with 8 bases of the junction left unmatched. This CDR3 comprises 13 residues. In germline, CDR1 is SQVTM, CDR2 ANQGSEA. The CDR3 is CSVGEREWGEQFF. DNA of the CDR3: TGCAGCGTTGGGGAGCGGGAGTGGGGTGAGCAGTTCTTC.

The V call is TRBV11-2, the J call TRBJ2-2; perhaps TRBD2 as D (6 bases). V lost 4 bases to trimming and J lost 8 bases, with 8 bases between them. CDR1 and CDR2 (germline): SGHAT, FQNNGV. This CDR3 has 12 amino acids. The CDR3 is CASSWAGGELFF. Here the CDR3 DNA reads TGTGCCAGCAGCTGGGCGGGGGGGGAGCTGTTTTTT.

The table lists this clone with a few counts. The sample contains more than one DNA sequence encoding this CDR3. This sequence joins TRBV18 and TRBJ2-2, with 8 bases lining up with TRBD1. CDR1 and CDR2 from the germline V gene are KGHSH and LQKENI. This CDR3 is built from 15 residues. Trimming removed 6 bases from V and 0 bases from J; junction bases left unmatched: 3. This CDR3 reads CASSRQGTNTGELFF. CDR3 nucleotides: TGTGCCAGCTCGCGACAGGGGACGAACACCGGGGAGCTGTTTTTT.

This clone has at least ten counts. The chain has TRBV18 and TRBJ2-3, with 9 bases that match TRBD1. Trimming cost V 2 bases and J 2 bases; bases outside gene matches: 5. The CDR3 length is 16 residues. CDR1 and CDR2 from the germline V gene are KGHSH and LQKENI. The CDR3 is CASSPKDRGYTDTQYF. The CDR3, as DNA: TGTGCCAGCTCACCAAAAGACAGGGGGTACACAGATACGCAGTATTTT.

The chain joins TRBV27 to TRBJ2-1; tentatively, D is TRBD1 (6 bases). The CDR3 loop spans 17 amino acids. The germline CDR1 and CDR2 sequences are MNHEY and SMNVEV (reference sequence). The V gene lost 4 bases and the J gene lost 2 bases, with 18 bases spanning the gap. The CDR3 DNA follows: TGTGCCAGCAGTTCGATACAGGGCGCGGAGCCCTACAATGAGCAGTTCTTC. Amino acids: CASSSIQGAEPYNEQFF.

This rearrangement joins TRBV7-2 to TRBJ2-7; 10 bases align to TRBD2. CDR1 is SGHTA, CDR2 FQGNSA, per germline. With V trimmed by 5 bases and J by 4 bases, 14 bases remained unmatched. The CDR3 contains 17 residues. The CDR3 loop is CASSRVLAGDPPYEQYF. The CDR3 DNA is TGTGCCAGCAGCCGTGTGCTAGCGGGAGATCCTCCTTACGAGCAGTACTTC.

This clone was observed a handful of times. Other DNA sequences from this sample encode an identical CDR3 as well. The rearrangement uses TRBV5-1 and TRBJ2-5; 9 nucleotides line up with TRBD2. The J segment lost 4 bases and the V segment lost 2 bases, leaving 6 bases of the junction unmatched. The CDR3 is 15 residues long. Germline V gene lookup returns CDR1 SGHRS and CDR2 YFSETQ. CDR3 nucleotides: TGCGCCAGCAGCTTAGCAGCGGGAGGTGGAGAGACCCAGTACTTC. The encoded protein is CASSLAAGGGETQYF.

This CDR3 reads CASSSPGGGSTGELFF. The CDR3 DNA reads as TGTGCCAGCAGTTCCCCCGGTGGCGGGAGTACCGGGGAGCTGTTTTTT. The V and J genes are TRBV28 and TRBJ2-2; 7 bases line up with TRBD2. There are 16 residues in the CDR3. V shed 4 bases, J shed 5 bases, and the junction held 10 bases outside the gene matches. Germline-derived CDR1 and CDR2 are MDHEN and SYDVKM.

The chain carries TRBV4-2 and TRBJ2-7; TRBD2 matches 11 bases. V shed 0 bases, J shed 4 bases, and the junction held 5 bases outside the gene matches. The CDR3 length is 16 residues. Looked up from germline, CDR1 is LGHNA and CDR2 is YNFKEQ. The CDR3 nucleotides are TGTGCCAGCAGCCAAGAGCCCGGGACTAGCGGTTACGAGCAGTACTTC. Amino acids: CASSQEPGTSGYEQYF.

DNA of the CDR3: TGCGCCAGCAGCGCGTGGGAGACCGCCGGTACGCAGTATTTT. Protein: CASSAWETAGTQYF. The rearrangement joins TRBV4-3 to TRBJ2-3, with D tentatively TRBD2 (5 bases). The germline gives CDR1 LGHNA, CDR2 YSLEER. V was cut by 5 bases and J by 8 bases, with 17 bases left in between. This CDR3 is 14 amino acids long.

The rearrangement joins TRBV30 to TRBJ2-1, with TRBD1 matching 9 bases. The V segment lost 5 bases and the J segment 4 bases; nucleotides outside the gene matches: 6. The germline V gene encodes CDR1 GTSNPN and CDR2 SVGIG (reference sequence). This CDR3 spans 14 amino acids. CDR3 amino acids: CAWVTGGSYNEQFF. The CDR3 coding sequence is TGTGCCTGGGTGACAGGGGGTTCGTACAATGAGCAGTTCTTC.

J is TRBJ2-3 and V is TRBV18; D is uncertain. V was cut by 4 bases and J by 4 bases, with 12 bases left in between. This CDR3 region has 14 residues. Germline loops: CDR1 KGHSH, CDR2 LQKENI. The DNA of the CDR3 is TGTGCCAGCTCACAAACAGTCGCGGCAGATACGCAGTATTTT. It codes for CASSQTVAADTQYF.

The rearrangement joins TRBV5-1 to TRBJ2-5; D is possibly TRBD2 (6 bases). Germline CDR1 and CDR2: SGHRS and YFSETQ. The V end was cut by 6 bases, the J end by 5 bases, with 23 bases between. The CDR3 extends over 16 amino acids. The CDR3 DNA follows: TGCGCCAGCAACGAGGGGAGGACGACGATTTGGGAGACCCAGTACTTC. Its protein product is CASNEGRTTIWETQYF. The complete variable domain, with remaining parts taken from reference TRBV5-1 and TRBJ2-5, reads KAGVTQTPRYLIKTRGQQVTLSCSPISGHRSVSWYQQTPGQGLQFLFEYFSETQRNKGNFPGRFSGRQFSNSRSEMNVSTLELGDSALYLCASNEGRTTIWETQYFGPGTRLLVL.

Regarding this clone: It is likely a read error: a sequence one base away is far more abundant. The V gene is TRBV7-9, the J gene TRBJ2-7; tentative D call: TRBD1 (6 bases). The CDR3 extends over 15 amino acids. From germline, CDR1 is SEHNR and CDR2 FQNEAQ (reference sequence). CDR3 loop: CVSSSPSVGADEQYF. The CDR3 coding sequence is TGTGTCAGCAGCTCTCCATCGGTGGGGGCAGACGAGCAGTACTTC.

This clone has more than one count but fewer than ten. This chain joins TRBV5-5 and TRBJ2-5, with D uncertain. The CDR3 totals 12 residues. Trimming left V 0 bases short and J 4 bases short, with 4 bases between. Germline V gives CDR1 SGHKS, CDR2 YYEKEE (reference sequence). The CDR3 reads CASSLDGETQYF. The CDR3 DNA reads TGTGCCAGCAGCTTGGATGGAGAGACCCAGTACTTC. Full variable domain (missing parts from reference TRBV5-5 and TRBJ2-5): DAGVTQSPTHLIKTRGQQVTLRCSPISGHKSVSWYQQVLGQGPQFIFQYYEKEERGRGNFPDRFSARQFPNYSSELNVNALLLGDSALYLCASSLDGETQYFGPGTRLLVL.

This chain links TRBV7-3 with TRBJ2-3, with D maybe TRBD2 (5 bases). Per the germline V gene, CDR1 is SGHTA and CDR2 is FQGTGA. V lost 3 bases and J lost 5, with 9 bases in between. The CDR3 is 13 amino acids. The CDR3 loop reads CASSFGERDTQYF. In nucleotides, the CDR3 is TGTGCCAGCAGCTTCGGGGAGAGAGATACGCAGTATTTT.

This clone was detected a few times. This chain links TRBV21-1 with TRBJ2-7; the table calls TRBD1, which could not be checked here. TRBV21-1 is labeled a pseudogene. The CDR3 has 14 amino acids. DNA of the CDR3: TGTGCCAGCAGCAAAGTGGGACAGTCCTACGAGCAGTACTTC. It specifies CASSKVGQSYEQYF.

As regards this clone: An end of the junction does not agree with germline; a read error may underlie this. CDR3 DNA sequence: TGCGCCAGCAGCCAAGATCTGCTAAGGATGGACTTC. Amino acid sequence: CASSQDLLRMDF. The chain links TRBV4-1 to TRBJ2-7; D unclear. This CDR3 has 12 residues. Germline CDR1 reads MGHRA; CDR2 reads YSYEKL.

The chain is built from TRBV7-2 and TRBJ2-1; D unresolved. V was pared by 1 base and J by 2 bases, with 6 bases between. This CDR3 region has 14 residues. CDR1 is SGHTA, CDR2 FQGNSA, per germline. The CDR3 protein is CASSLVRPYNEQFF. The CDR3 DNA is TGTGCCAGCAGCTTAGTCCGGCCCTACAATGAGCAGTTCTTC.

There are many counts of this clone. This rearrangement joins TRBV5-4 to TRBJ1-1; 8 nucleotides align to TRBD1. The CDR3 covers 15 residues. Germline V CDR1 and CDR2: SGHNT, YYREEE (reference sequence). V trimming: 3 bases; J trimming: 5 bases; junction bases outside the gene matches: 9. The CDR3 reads CASSSNRGLTTEAFF. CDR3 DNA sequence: TGTGCCAGCAGCTCGAACAGGGGGTTGACGACTGAAGCTTTCTTT.

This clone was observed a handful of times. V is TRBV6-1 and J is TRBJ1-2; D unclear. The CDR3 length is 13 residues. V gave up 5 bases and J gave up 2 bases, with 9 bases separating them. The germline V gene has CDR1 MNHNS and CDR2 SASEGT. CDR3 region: CASSPSPNYGYTF. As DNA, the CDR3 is TGTGCCAGCAGTCCTTCTCCCAACTATGGCTACACCTTC.

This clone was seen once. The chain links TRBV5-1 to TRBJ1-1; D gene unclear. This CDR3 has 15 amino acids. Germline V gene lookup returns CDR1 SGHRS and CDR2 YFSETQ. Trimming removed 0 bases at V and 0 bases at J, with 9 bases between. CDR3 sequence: CASSLGVRMNTEAFF. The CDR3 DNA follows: TGCGCCAGCAGCTTGGGAGTCAGGATGAACACTGAAGCTTTCTTT. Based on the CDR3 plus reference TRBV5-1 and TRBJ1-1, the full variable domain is KAGVTQTPRYLIKTRGQQVTLSCSPISGHRSVSWYQQTPGQGLQFLFEYFSETQRNKGNFPGRFSGRQFSNSRSEMNVSTLELGDSALYLCASSLGVRMNTEAFFGQGTRLTVV.

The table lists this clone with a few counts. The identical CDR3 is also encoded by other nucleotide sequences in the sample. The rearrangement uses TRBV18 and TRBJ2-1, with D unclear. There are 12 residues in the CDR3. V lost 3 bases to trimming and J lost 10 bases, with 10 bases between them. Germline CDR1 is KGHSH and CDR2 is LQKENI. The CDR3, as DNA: TGTGCCAGCTCACCCGACTCACGGGAGCAGTTCTTC. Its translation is CASSPDSREQFF.

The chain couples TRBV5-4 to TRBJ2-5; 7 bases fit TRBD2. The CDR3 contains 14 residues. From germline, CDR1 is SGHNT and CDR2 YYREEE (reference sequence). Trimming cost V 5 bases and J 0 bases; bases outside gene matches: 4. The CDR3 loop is CASRAGRDQETQYF. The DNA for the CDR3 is TGTGCCAGCAGGGCAGGGAGGGACCAAGAGACCCAGTACTTC.

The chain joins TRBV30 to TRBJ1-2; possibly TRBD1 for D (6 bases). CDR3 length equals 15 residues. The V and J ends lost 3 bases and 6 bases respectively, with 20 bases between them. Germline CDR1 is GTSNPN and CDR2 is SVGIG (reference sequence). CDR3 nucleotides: TGTGCCTGGAGACCTGAGGGGGTGGTCTTTGATGGCTACACCTTC. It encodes CAWRPEGVVFDGYTF.

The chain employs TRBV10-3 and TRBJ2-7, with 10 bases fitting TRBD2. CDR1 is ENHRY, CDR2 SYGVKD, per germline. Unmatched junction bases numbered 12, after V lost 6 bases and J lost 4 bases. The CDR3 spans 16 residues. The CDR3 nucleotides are TGTGCCATCAGGGAACCTTCTAGCGGGAGTGATTACGAGCAGTACTTC. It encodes CAIREPSSGSDYEQYF.